Each of the 6 T cell receptor beta chains below was sequenced from the same sample in a study of breast tumors, draining lymph nodes, adjacent tissues. TCRdb reprocessed the multiplex PCR reads with MiXCR, giving one entry per CDR3 protein. The top ten hold about 40% of the sample, which has about 8,300 distinct CDR3 sequences, about 70% seen once. The sequencing input was tumor-adjacent breast tissue. All receptors come from a female donor with breast cancer. Some clones in this sample may be carry-over from other donors' samples.

The chain employs TRBV20-1 and TRBJ1-5; D gene ambiguous. Looked up from germline, CDR1 is DFQATT and CDR2 is SNEGSKA (reference sequence). V lost 3 bases and J lost 3, with 9 bases in between. CDR3 length: 13 residues. CDR3 region: CSASTAFNQPQHF. CDR3 coding DNA: TGCAGTGCTAGTACAGCCTTCAATCAGCCCCAGCATTTT.

Here the CDR3 DNA reads TGTGCCAGCAGCTTAGGAGGGTATGGTGAGCAGTTCTTC. It specifies CASSLGGYGEQFF. The chain carries TRBV11-3 and TRBJ2-1, with D perhaps TRBD2 (5 bases). The ends were cut back, 1 base at V and 9 bases at J, with 10 bases in the middle. Germline CDR1 reads SGHNT; CDR2 reads YENEEA. The CDR3 covers 13 residues. The whole variable domain, filled in from reference TRBV11-3 and TRBJ2-1, reads EAGVVQSPRYKIIEKKQPVAFWCNPISGHNTLYWYLQNLGQGPELLIRYENEEAVDDSQLPKDRFSAERLKGVDSTLKIQPAELGDSAVYLCASSLGGYGEQFFGPGTRLTVL.

The chain has TRBV7-8 and TRBJ2-3; D possibly corresponds to TRBD2 (6 bases). Germline V gene data show CDR1 as SGHVS and CDR2 as FQNEAQ. CDR3 size: 14 residues. The V and J ends lost 5 bases and 3 bases respectively, with 12 bases between them. The CDR3 DNA follows: TGTGCCAGCAGCCTCCTAGCGCAGACAGATACGCAGTATTTT. It is translated as CASSLLAQTDTQYF.

This clonotype was seen only once. A read error may produce the germline difference seen at one junction end. The genes are TRBV20-1 and TRBJ1-2; D is unresolved. The germline V gene has CDR1 DFQATT and CDR2 SNEGSKA (reference sequence). CDR3 size: 15 residues. CDR3 DNA sequence: TGCAGTGCTCCTAGTTCCGACACCTCTAACTATGGCTACGCCTTC. This gives the protein CSAPSSDTSNYGYAF.

By share of the sample, this clonotype is medium-sized. The V gene is TRBV6-5, the J gene TRBJ2-7; TRBD2 aligns across 14 bases. CDR1 is MNHEY, CDR2 SVGAGI, per germline. Unmatched junction bases numbered 4, after V lost 5 bases and J lost 1 base. The CDR3 length is 16 residues. In DNA form, the CDR3 reads TGTGCCAGCAGTCGAGGACTAGCGGGGGGATCCTACGAGCAGTACTTC. Translating gives CASSRGLAGGSYEQYF.

In this sample, this clonotype is medium-sized. J is TRBJ1-2 and V is TRBV29-1; 10 nucleotides agree with TRBD1. The CDR3 has 15 residues. Germline CDR1 reads SQVTM; CDR2 reads ANQGSEA. The junction had 13 bases not matched to a gene; V was cut back by 7 bases and J by 5 bases. For the CDR3, the DNA is TGCAGCGCCGTCCAAAGACAGGGGGCGAAGTATGGCTACACCTTC. Encoded protein: CSAVQRQGAKYGYTF.